This T cell receptor (beta chain) is drawn from a study of beta chain features in type 1 diabetes. Study results and limitations: Shortening that was moderate but significant affected the TCRB CDR3s of Type 1 diabetes patients in all four CD4+ subsets. The study found that naive, central memory and Treg TCRB repertoires appeared more similar in patients than in healthy donors. Using cDNA template may skew counts toward highly expressing activated cells.

The CDR3 has 12 residues. Per the germline V gene, CDR1 is KGHSH and CDR2 is LQKENI. V gave up 5 bases and J gave up 2 bases, with 7 bases separating them. The study reverse transcribed the entire isolated RNA, so it sequenced expressed TCRB transcripts. The repertoire was sequenced with immunoSEQ multiplex PCR; TCRdb's copy has only in-frame clones and lacks some. This repertoire shows about 400,000 clones, around 12% found once; its top ten account for 0.01%. As regards this clone: Its antigen is unidentified.

CD4+ naive, central memory, regulatory and stem cell-like memory subsets were isolated by sorting on CD45RO/CCR7/CD25/CD127/CD95/CD27. This chain connects TRBV18 to TRBJ2-7; D is undetermined. The receptor comes from a young woman with type 1 diabetes. Sequenced material: naive CD4+ T cells from blood. DNA for the CDR3: TGTGCCAGCTCATCGTCCCCCTACGAGCAGTACTTC. Its translation is CASSSSPYEQYF.